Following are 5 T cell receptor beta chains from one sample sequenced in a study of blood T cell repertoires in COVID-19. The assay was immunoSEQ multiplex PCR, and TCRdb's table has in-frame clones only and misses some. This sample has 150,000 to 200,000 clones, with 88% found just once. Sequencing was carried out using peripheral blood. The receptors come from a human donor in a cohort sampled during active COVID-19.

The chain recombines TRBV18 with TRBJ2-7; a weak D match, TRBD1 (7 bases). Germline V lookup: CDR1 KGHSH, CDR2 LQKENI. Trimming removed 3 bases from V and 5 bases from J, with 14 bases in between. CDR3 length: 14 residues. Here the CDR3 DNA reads TGTGCCAGCTCACCCCCGGGCAGGGGGGACGAGCAGTACTTC. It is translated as CASSPPGRGDEQYF. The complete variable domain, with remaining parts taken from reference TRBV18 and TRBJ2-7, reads NAGVMQNPRHLVRRRGQEARLRCSPMKGHSHVYWYRQLPEEGLKFMVYLQKENIIDESGMPKERFSAEFPKEGPSILRIQQVVRGDSAAYFCASSPPGRGDEQYFGPGTRLTVT.

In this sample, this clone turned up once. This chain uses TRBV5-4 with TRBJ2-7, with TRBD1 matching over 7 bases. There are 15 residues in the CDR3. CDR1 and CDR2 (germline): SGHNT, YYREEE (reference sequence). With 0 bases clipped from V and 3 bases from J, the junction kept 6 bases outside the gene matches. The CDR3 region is CASSLELDRSYEQYF. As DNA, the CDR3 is TGTGCCAGCAGCTTGGAATTGGACAGGAGCTACGAGCAGTACTTC.

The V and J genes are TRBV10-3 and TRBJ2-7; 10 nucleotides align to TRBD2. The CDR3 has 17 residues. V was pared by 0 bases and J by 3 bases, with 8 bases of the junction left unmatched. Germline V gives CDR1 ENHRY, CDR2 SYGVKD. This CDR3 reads CAISESGASGSIYEQYF. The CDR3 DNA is TGTGCCATCAGTGAGTCCGGGGCTAGCGGGAGTATCTACGAGCAGTACTTC.

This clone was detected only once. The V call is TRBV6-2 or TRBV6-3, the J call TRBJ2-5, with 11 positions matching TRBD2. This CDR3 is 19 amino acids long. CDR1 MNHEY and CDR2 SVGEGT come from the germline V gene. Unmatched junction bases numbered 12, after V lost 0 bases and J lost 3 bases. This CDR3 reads CASSYSLAGGINQEETQYF. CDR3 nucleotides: TGTGCCAGCAGTTACTCCCTAGCGGGGGGAATTAATCAGGAAGAGACCCAGTACTTC.

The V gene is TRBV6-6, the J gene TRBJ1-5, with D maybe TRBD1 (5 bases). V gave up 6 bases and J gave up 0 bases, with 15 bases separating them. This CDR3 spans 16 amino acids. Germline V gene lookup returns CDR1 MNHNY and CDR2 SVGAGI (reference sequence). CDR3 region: CASSTRQTNSNQPQHF. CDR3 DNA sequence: TGTGCCAGCAGCACTCGACAGACAAATAGCAATCAGCCCCAGCATTTT.